This record concerns one TCR beta chain sequence. This sample is part of a study of blood T cell repertoires in COVID-19. About the research overall: The analysed material was cDNA or gDNA that came from T cells, B-cell-depleted T cells, or PBMCs.

CDR3 length: 17 residues. The V end lost 0 bases, the J end lost 4 bases, and 17 bases lay between the germline ends. Germline CDR1 is SGHRS and CDR2 is YFSETQ. Repertoires were generated with immunoSEQ multiplex PCR, while TCRdb's copy carries only in-frame clones and drops some. The sample gives 300,000 to 400,000 clones, more than 70% of which show up once; about 2.3% is in the top ten. The sequence came from a woman aged 60-75 years with COVID-19, enrolled during active disease. Sequenced input: peripheral blood. The chain couples TRBV5-1 to TRBJ1-5, with unresolved D. The CDR3 DNA sequence: TGCGCCAGCAGCTTGGTCCCCCCGGGGAACGGGAATCAGCCCCAGCATTTT. Translated, it gives CASSLVPPGNGNQPQHF.